Following are 14 T cell receptor beta chains from one sample sequenced in a study of T cell repertoires in cytomegalovirus infection. No antigens are known for them. TCRdb reprocessed the reads via MiXCR and lists one record per CDR3 protein. This repertoire shows 640,000 or so distinct CDR3 sequences, approximately 33% found once; its top ten account for about 20%. The material was cultured PBMCs, obtained from culture after CMV antigen stimulation. These TCRs come from a human donor in good health (CMV status not recorded). Some clones in this sample may be carry-over from other donors' samples.

The J gene is TRBJ2-1, the V gene TRBV19; either TRBD1 or TRBD2 may fit D (7 bases each). This CDR3 region has 15 residues. Germline-derived CDR1 and CDR2 are LNHDA and SQIVND (reference sequence). V lost 6 bases and J 3 bases, leaving 15 bases between the germline ends. The CDR3 sequence: CASRDSGGDYNEQFF. The CDR3 coding sequence is TGTGCCAGTAGGGACTCAGGGGGGGACTACAATGAGCAGTTCTTC. The whole variable domain, filled in from reference TRBV19 and TRBJ2-1, reads DGGITQSPKYLFRKEGQNVTLSCEQNLNHDAMYWYRQDPGQGLRLIYYSQIVNDFQKGDIAEGYSVSREKKESFPLTVTSAQKNPTAFYLCASRDSGGDYNEQFFGPGTRLTVL.

In its sample, this clonotype was seen a few times. The J gene is TRBJ2-7, the V gene TRBV7-6, with D maybe TRBD2 (5 bases). V was pared by 5 bases and J by 0 bases, with 11 bases between. In germline, CDR1 is SGHVS, CDR2 FNYEAQ. The CDR3 covers 14 residues. The CDR3 DNA sequence: TGTGCCAGCAGCCAGACCCGGGGCTCCTACGAGCAGTACTTC. Translated: CASSQTRGSYEQYF.

This clonotype has a handful of counts. The chain combines TRBV4-1 with TRBJ2-5; 8 bases map to TRBD1. Trimming removed 0 bases from V and 4 bases from J; junction bases left unmatched: 4. From germline, CDR1 is MGHRA and CDR2 YSYEKL. This CDR3 comprises 15 residues. CDR3 bases: TGCGCCAGCAGCCAAGATCAGGGGGCTGGAGAGACCCAGTACTTC. Protein sequence: CASSQDQGAGETQYF.

The CDR3 spells CASSLRDRNHEGQYF. For the CDR3, the DNA is TGTGCCAGCAGCTTAAGGGACAGAAACCACGAGGGCCAGTACTTC. The V gene is TRBV7-8, the J gene TRBJ2-5; 7 nucleotides line up with TRBD1. Germline V gives CDR1 SGHVS, CDR2 FQNEAQ. Trimming at V came to 2 bases and at J to 10 bases, leaving 13 bases not matched to a gene. The CDR3 spans 15 residues.

The rearrangement joins TRBV10-3 to TRBJ2-3; D gene uncertain. V was cut by 5 bases and J by 8 bases, with 14 bases left in between. Germline CDR1 ENHRY, CDR2 SYGVKD. This CDR3 contains 13 residues. The CDR3 protein is CAISRVGKGTQYF. In DNA form, the CDR3 reads TGTGCCATCAGTCGCGTGGGTAAGGGTACGCAGTATTTT.

This clonotype has more than one count but fewer than ten. The rearrangement uses TRBV6-1 and TRBJ1-2, with 8 bases lining up with TRBD1. Germline CDR1 reads MNHNS; CDR2 reads SASEGT. The CDR3 length is 13 residues. Unmatched junction bases numbered 9, after V lost 6 bases and J lost 9 bases. The chain's CDR3 is CASSPGQVVSYTF. For the CDR3, the DNA is TGTGCCAGCAGCCCGGGACAGGTGGTCAGCTACACCTTC.

This chain connects TRBV29-1 to TRBJ2-3, with D possibly being TRBD1 (6 bases). Germline CDR1 and CDR2: SQVTM and ANQGSEA. The CDR3 extends over 15 amino acids. V was clipped by 4 bases and J by 4 bases, with 18 bases between them. The CDR3 sequence: CSVAKGVGRADTQYF. The CDR3 nucleotides are TGCAGCGTTGCGAAGGGGGTTGGTCGAGCAGATACGCAGTATTTT.

This clonotype was observed a handful of times. The chain uses TRBV12-3 or TRBV12-4 and TRBJ1-5, with D possibly TRBD1 on 5 matching bases. V was clipped by 4 bases and J by 5 bases, with 12 bases between them. The CDR3 runs to 14 residues. DNA of the CDR3: TGTGCCAGCAGTTCCCACGGGGGGGATCAGCCCCAGCATTTT. The encoded protein is CASSSHGGDQPQHF.

V is TRBV5-5 and J is TRBJ2-5, with TRBD1 matching over 11 bases. This CDR3 has 15 amino acids. The trim removed 3 bases at V and 5 bases at J, leaving 6 bases unmatched. The germline gives CDR1 SGHKS, CDR2 YYEKEE (reference sequence). CDR3 in DNA: TGTGCCAGCAGCTACCGGGACAGGGGGGTGGAGACCCAGTACTTC. It specifies CASSYRDRGVETQYF.

The chain couples TRBV5-3 to TRBJ1-6; D is undetermined. TRBV5-3 has ORF status, its function being uncertain. The CDR3 spans 14 residues. The ends were cut back, 8 bases at V and 8 bases at J, with 17 bases in the middle. The CDR3 nucleotides read TGTGCCAGCAGCCAGTCCTCGGAGGATTCACCCCTCCACTTT. Translation gives CASSQSSEDSPLHF.

V gene TRBV10-3 combines with J gene TRBJ1-1; 10 nucleotides align to TRBD1. The CDR3 spans 14 residues. CDR1 ENHRY and CDR2 SYGVKD come from the germline V gene. With V trimmed by 10 bases and J by 11 bases, 16 bases remained unmatched. The CDR3 region has the DNA TGTGCCACCCGGAGCGGGACAGGGGAAGTATGGGCTTTCTTT. Protein sequence: CATRSGTGEVWAFF.

This chain connects TRBV4-3 to TRBJ2-4; D is unclear. The CDR3 totals 16 residues. Per germline, CDR1 LGHNA and CDR2 YSLEER. V dropped 1 base and J dropped 6 bases, with 16 bases sitting between them. The CDR3 DNA reads as TGCGCCAGCAGCCAAGCTAATCTTGGCGATTCAAACATTCAGTACTTC. Its translation: CASSQANLGDSNIQYF.

V and J are TRBV28 and TRBJ2-3; D perhaps matches TRBD2 (6 bases). The CDR3 length is 12 residues. The V end lost 5 bases, the J end lost 10 bases, and 13 bases lay between the germline ends. The V gene's germline CDR1 is MDHEN and CDR2 SYDVKM. CDR3 coding DNA: TGTGCCAGCAGTACCTTAGCGGTTGCGCAGTATTTT. It specifies CASSTLAVAQYF. Full variable domain (remainder filled in from reference TRBV28 and TRBJ2-3): DVKVTQSSRYLVKRTGEKVFLECVQDMDHENMFWYRQDPGLGLRLIYFSYDVKMKEKGDIPEGYSVSREKKERFSLILESASTNQTSMYLCASSTLAVAQYFGPGTRLTVL.

V is TRBV20-1 and J is TRBJ1-2, with a weak D call TRBD1 (5 bases). The CDR3 spans 13 residues. The germline V gene has CDR1 DFQATT and CDR2 SNEGSKA (reference sequence). Trimming removed 8 bases from V and 0 bases from J, with 13 bases in between. DNA for the CDR3: TGCAGTCCGACGGGGGAAGCTAACTATGGCTACACCTTC. Translation: CSPTGEANYGYTF.